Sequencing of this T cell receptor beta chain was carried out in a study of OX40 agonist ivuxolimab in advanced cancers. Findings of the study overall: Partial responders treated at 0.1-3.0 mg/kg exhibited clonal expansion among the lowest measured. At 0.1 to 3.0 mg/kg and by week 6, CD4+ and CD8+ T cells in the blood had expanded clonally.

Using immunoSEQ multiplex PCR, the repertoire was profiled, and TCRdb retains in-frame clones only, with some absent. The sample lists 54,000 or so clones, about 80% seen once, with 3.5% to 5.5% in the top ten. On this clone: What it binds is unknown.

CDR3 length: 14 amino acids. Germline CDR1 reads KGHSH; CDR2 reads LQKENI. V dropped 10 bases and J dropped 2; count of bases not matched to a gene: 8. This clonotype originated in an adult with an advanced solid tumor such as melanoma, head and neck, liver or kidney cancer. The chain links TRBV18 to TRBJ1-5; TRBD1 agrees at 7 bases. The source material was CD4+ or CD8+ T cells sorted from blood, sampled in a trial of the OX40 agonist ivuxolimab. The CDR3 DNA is TGTGCCACCGACAGGGACGGTGGCAATCAGCCCCAGCATTTT. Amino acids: CATDRDGGNQPQHF.